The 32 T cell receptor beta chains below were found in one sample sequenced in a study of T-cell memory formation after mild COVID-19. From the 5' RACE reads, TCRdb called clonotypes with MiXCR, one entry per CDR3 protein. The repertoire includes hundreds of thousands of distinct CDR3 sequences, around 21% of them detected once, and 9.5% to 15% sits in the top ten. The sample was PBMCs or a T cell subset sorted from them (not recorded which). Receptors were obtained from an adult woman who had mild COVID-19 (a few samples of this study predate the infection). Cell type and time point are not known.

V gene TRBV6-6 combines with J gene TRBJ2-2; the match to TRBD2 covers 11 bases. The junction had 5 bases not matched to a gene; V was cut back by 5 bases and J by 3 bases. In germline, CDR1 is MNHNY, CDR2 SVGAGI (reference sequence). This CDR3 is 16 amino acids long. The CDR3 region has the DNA TGTGCCAGCAGTCCTGGGACTAGCGGCTACACCGGGGAGCTGTTTTTT. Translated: CASSPGTSGYTGELFF.

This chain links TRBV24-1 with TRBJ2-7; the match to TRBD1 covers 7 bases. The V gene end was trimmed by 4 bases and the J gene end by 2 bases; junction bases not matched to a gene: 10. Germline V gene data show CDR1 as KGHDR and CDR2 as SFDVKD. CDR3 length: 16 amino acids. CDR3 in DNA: TGTGCCACCAGTGACCTCAGGACAGGTAAACCCTACGAGCAGTACTTC. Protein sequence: CATSDLRTGKPYEQYF.

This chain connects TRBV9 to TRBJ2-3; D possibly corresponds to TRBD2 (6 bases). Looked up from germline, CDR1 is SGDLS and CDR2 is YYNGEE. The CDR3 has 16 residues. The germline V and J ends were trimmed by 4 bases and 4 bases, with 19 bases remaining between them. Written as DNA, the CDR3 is TGTGCCAGCAGCCCCCCGGCGGGACCGCGCGCAGATACGCAGTATTTT. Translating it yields CASSPPAGPRADTQYF. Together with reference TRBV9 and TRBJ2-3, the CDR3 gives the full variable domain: DSGVTQTPKHLITATGQRVTLRCSPRSGDLSVYWYQQSLDQGLQFLIQYYNGEERAKGNILERFSAQQFPDLHSELNLSSLELGDSALYFCASSPPAGPRADTQYFGPGTRLTVL.

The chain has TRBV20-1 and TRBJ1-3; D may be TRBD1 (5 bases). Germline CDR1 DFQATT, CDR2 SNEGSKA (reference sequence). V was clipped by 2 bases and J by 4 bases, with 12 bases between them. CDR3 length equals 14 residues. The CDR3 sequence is CSARTSGVGNTIYF. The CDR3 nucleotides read TGCAGTGCTAGAACCTCGGGGGTCGGAAACACCATATATTTT.

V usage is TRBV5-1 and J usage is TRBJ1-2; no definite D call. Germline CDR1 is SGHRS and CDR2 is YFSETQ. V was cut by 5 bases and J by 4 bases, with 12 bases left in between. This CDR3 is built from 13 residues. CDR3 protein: CASRPDRGYGYTF. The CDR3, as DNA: TGCGCCAGCAGACCGGACCGGGGCTATGGCTACACCTTC.

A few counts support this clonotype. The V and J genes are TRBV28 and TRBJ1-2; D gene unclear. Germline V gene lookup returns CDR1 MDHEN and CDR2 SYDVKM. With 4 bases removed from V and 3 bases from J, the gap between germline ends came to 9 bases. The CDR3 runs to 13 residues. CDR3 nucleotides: TGTGCCAGCAGTTACCAGGCTCACTATGGCTACACCTTC. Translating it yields CASSYQAHYGYTF.

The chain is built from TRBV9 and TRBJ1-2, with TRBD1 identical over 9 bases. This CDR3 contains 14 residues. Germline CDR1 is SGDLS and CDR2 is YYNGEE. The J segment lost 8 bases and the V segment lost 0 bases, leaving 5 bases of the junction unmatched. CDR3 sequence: CASSVEGTGTGYTF. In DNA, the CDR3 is TGTGCCAGCAGCGTAGAGGGGACAGGGACGGGCTACACCTTC.

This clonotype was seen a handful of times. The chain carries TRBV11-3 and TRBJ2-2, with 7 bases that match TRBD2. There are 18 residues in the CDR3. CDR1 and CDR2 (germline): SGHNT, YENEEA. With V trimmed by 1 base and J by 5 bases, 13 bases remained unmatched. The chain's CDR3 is CASSLGLGGSLQTGELFF. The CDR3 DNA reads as TGTGCCAGCAGCTTAGGGTTAGGCGGGAGCCTGCAAACCGGGGAGCTGTTTTTT.

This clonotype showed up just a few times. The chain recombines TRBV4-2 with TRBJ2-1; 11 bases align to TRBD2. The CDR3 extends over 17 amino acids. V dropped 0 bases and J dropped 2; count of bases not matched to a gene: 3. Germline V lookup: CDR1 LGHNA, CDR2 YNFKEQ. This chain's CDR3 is CASSQDLAGGPYNEQFF. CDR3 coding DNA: TGTGCCAGCAGCCAAGATTTAGCGGGAGGGCCCTACAATGAGCAGTTCTTC.

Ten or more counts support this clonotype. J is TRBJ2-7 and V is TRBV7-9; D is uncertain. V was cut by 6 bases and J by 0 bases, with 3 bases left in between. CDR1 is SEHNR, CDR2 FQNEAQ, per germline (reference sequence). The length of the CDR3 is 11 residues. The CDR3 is CASSASYEQYF. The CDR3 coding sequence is TGTGCCAGCAGTGCCTCCTACGAGCAGTACTTC.

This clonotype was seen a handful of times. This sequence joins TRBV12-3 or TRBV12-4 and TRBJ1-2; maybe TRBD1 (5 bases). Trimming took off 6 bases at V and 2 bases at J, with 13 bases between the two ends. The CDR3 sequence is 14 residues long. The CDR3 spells CASSRGTVNYGYTF. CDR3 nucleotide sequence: TGTGCCAGCAGCAGAGGGACGGTAAACTATGGCTACACCTTC.

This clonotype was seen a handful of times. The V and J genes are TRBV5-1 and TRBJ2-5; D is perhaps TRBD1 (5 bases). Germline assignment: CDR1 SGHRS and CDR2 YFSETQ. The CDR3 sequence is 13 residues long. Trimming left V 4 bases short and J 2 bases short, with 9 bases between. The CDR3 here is CASSKTVQETQYF. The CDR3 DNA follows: TGCGCCAGCAGCAAGACAGTTCAAGAGACCCAGTACTTC.

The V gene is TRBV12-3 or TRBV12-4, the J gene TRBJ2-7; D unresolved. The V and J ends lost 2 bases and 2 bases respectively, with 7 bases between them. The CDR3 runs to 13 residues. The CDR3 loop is CASSLNTPYEQYF. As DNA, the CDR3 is TGTGCCAGCAGTTTAAACACGCCCTACGAGCAGTACTTC.

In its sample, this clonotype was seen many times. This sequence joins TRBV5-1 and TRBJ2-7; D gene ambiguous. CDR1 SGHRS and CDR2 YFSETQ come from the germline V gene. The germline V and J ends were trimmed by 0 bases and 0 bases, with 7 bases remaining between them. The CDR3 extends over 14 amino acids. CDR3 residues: CASSLGSVSYEQYF. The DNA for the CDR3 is TGCGCCAGCAGCTTGGGCAGCGTCTCCTACGAGCAGTACTTC.

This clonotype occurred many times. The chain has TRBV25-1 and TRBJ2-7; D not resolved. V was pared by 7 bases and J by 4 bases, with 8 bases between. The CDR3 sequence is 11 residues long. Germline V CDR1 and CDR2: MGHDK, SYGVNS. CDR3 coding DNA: TGTGCCAGCACACAGCTATACGAGCAGTACTTC. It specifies CASTQLYEQYF.

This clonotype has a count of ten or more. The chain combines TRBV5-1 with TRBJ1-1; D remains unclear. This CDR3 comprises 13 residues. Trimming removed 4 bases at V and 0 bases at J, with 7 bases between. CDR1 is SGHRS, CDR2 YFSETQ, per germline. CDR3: CASSDTMNTEAFF. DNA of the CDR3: TGCGCCAGCAGCGACACGATGAACACTGAAGCTTTCTTT.

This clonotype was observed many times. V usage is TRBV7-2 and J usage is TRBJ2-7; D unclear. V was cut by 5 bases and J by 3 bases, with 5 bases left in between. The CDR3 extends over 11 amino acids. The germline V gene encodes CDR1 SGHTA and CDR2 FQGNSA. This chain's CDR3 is CASSRDYEQYF. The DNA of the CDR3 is TGTGCCAGCAGCAGAGACTACGAGCAGTACTTC.

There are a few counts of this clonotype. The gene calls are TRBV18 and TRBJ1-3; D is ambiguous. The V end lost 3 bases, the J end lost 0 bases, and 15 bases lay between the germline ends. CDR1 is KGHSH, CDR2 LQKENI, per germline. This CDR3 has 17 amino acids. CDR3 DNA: TGTGCCAGCTCACCGCAACCATCTTCAGGCTCTGGAAACACCATATATTTT. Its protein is CASSPQPSSGSGNTIYF.

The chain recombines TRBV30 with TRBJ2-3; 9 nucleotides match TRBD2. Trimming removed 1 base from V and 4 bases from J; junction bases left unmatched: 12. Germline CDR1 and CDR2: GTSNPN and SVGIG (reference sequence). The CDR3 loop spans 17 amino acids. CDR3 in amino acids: CAWSGVRREGPADTQYF. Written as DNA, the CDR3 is TGTGCCTGGAGTGGGGTCCGGCGGGAGGGTCCCGCAGATACGCAGTATTTT.

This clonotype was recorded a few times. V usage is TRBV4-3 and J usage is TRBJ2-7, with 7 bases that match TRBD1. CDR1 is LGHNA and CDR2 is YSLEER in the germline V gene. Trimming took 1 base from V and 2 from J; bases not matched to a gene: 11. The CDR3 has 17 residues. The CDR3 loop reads CASSQGNLWTGAYEQYF. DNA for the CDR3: TGCGCCAGCAGCCAAGGTAATTTGTGGACAGGTGCCTACGAGCAGTACTTC.

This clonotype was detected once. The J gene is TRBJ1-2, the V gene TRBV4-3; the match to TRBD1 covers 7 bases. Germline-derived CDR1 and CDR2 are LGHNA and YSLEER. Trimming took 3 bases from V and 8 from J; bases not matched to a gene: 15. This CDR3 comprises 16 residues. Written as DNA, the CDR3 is TGCGCCAGCAGCCATGAGGAGGGGGCGCTATCGAAAGGCTACACCTTC. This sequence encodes CASSHEEGALSKGYTF.

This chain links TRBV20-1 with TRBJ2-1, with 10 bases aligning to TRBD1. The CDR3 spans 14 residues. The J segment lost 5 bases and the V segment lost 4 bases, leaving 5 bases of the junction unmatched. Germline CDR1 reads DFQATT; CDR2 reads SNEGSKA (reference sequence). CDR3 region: CSATDRGEDNEQFF. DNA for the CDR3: TGCAGTGCTACGGACAGGGGGGAGGACAATGAGCAGTTCTTC.

The CDR3 DNA follows: TGCAGCGTTGAAGGAGAAAAAACTAGCGGGGGGGACCACGAGCAGTACTTC. It codes for CSVEGEKTSGGDHEQYF. The chain joins TRBV29-1 to TRBJ2-7; 13 bases are a match to TRBD2. Losses at the gene ends were 1 base for V and 5 bases for J; bases not matched to a gene: 11. The CDR3 loop spans 17 amino acids. Looked up from germline, CDR1 is SQVTM and CDR2 is ANQGSEA.

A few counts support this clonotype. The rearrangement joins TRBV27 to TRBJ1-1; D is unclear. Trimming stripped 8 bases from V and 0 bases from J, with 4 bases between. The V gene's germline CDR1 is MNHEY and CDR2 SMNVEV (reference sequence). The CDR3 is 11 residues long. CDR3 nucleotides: TGTGCCAGCCAGATGAACACTGAAGCTTTCTTT. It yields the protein CASQMNTEAFF.

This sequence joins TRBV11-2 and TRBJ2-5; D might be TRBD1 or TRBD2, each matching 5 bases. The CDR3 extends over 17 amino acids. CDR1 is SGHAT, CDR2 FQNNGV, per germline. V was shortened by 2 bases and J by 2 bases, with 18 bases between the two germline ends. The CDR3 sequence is CASSLNGYGDLQETQYF. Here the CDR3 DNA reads TGTGCCAGCAGCTTAAATGGCTACGGGGACCTACAAGAGACCCAGTACTTC.

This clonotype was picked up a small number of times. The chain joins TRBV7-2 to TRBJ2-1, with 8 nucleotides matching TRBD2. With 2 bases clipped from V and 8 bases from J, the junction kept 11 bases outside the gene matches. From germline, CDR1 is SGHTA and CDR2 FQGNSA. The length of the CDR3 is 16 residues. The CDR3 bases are TGTGCCAGCAGCTTATTAGCGGGGTCCCCCCTCGATGAGCAGTTCTTC. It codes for CASSLLAGSPLDEQFF. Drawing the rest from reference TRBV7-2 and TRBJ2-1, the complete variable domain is GAGVSQSPSNKVTEKGKDVELRCDPISGHTALYWYRQSLGQGLEFLIYFQGNSAPDKSGLPSDRFSAERTGGSVSTLTIQRTQQEDSAVYLCASSLLAGSPLDEQFFGPGTRLTVL.

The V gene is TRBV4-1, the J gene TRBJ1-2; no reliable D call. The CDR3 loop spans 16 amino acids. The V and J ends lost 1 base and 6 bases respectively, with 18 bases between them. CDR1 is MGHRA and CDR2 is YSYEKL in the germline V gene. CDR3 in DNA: TGCGCCAGCAGCCAAGTCGGAGGCGGGAGCCCGGATGGCTACACCTTC. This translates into CASSQVGGGSPDGYTF.

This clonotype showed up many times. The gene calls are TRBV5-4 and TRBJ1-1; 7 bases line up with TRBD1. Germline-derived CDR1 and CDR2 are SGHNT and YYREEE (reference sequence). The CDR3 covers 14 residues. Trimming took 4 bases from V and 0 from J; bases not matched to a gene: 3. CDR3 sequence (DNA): TGTGCCAGCAGCGAGACAGGGTTGAACACTGAAGCTTTCTTT. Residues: CASSETGLNTEAFF.

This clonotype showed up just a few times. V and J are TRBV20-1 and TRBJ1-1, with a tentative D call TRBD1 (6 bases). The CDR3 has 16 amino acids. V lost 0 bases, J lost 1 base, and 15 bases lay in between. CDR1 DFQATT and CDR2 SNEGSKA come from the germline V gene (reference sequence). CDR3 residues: CSARDRGGSWNTEAFF. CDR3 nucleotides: TGCAGTGCTAGAGATCGAGGGGGAAGTTGGAACACTGAAGCTTTCTTT.

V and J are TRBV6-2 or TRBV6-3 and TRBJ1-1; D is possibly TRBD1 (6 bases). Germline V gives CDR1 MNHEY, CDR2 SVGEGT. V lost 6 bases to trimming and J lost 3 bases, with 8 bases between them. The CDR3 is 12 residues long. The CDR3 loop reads CASRQGHTEAFF. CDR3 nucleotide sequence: TGTGCCAGCAGACAGGGCCACACTGAAGCTTTCTTT.

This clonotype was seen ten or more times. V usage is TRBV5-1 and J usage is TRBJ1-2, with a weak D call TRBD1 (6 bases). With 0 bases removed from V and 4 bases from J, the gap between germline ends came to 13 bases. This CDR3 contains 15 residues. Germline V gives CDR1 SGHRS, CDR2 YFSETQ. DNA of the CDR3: TGCGCCAGCAGCTTGGGAGGACAGCCTTCCTATGGCTACACCTTC. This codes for CASSLGGQPSYGYTF.

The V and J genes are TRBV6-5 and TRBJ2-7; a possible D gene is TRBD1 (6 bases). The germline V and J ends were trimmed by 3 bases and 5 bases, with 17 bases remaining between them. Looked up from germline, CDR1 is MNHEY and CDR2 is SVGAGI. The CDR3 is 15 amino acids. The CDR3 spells CASSYQGFRFDEQYF. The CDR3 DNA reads TGTGCCAGCAGTTATCAGGGGTTCAGGTTTGACGAGCAGTACTTC.